The 8 T cell receptor beta chains below all came from one sample that was sequenced in a study of blood T cell repertoires in COVID-19. Method: immunoSEQ multiplex PCR; TCRdb's copy keeps in-frame clones and lacks some. The sample lists roughly 38,000 clones; over 70% were seen once. Specimen: peripheral blood. All receptors come from a woman aged 65 to 85 with acute or convalescent COVID-19.

The chain carries TRBV11-3 and TRBJ2-3; possibly TRBD2 for D (6 bases). The CDR3 spans 13 residues. V was cut by 0 bases and J by 5 bases, with 6 bases left in between. Germline values: CDR1 SGHNT, CDR2 YENEEA. CDR3 loop: CASSLEAGDTQYF. The DNA for the CDR3 is TGTGCCAGCAGCTTAGAAGCGGGAGATACGCAGTATTTT.

This clone appeared a single time. The chain is built from TRBV10-2 and TRBJ2-5; D gene uncertain. V lost 2 bases to trimming and J lost 4 bases, with 8 bases between them. This CDR3 region has 13 residues. CDR1 WSHSY and CDR2 SAAADI come from the germline V gene. The CDR3 DNA reads TGCGCCAGCAGTGAGAGACTTAGAGAGACCCAGTACTTC. It yields the protein CASSERLRETQYF.

V usage is TRBV24-1 and J usage is TRBJ2-3, with D possibly TRBD1 on 6 matching bases. The length of the CDR3 is 17 residues. V lost 6 bases and J lost 0, with 18 bases in between. From germline, CDR1 is KGHDR and CDR2 SFDVKD. DNA for the CDR3: TGTGCCACCAGTCTAAACCATGGGCAGGGGAGCACAGATACGCAGTATTTT. This encodes CATSLNHGQGSTDTQYF.

V gene TRBV18 combines with J gene TRBJ1-5, with a tentative D call TRBD1 (6 bases). This CDR3 comprises 15 residues. The V gene lost 2 bases and the J gene lost 6 bases, with 14 bases spanning the gap. The germline V gene encodes CDR1 KGHSH and CDR2 LQKENI. CDR3 residues: CASSPGVQGLQPQHF. CDR3 DNA: TGTGCCAGCTCACCAGGTGTCCAGGGGCTTCAGCCCCAGCATTTT.

V gene TRBV10-3 combines with J gene TRBJ1-6; 9 bases are shared with TRBD1. CDR3 length: 15 residues. The trim removed 3 bases at V and 7 bases at J, leaving 4 bases unmatched. Germline V lookup: CDR1 ENHRY, CDR2 SYGVKD. CDR3 DNA sequence: TGTGCCATCAGTGAAAGGACAGGGGAGAATTCACCCCTCCACTTT. Amino acids: CAISERTGENSPLHF.

The chain's CDR3 is CASSILREGHYGYTF. The CDR3 DNA sequence: TGTGCCAGCAGTATCCTCAGGGAGGGGCACTATGGCTACACCTTC. The chain recombines TRBV6-5 with TRBJ1-2; D is possibly TRBD1 (5 bases). The CDR3 loop spans 15 amino acids. Germline loops: CDR1 MNHEY, CDR2 SVGAGI. V lost 5 bases and J lost 3, with 16 bases in between.

This chain connects TRBV11-2 to TRBJ2-3; D may be TRBD1 (6 bases). The germline V gene encodes CDR1 SGHAT and CDR2 FQNNGV. This CDR3 spans 13 amino acids. V lost 11 bases, J lost 1 base, and 13 bases lay in between. CDR3 protein: CAAGPGGTDTQYF. In nucleotides, the CDR3 is TGTGCCGCCGGTCCAGGGGGCACAGATACGCAGTATTTT.

CDR3 bases: TGTGCCAGCAGCCCCCTTGCGGGAGACCAAAGAGATACGCAGTATTTT. This sequence encodes CASSPLAGDQRDTQYF. This chain uses TRBV11-3 with TRBJ2-3; 7 bases line up with TRBD2. V lost 5 bases, J lost 5 bases, and 13 bases stayed unmatched. Germline V lookup: CDR1 SGHNT, CDR2 YENEEA. This CDR3 contains 16 residues.